The TCR beta chain described here comes from a study of cytomegalovirus exposure and HLA in healthy donors. The overall study: Around 85 million unique TCR sequences came from HLA-typed donors in an early release. Overall study results and limits: A later analysis linked around 15,000 TCR beta sequences to HLA alleles at 0.05 false discovery rate. The classifier reportedly diagnosed cytomegalovirus status with high specificity and sensitivity. Later, an analysis found that common viral pathogens appeared to be linked with several of the most significant clusters.

Germline V gene sequence: CDR1 KGHSH, CDR2 LQKENI. CDR3 length equals 14 residues. V lost 6 bases, J lost 2 bases, and 13 bases lay in between. The PCR was carried out with 60 Vbeta primers and 13 Jbeta primers. Method: immunoSEQ multiplex PCR; TCRdb's copy keeps in-frame clones and lacks some. This repertoire shows approximately 110,000 clones, around 70% found once; its top ten account for under 13%. The table lists this clone with a few counts. Its antigen is not known. This chain joins TRBV18 and TRBJ1-1; a possible D gene is TRBD1 (6 bases). Sequenced material: PBMCs. The sequence came from a man in his forties in good health and CMV-seropositive. CDR3 DNA sequence: TGTGCCAGCTCGCCTACAGGGCTCAACACTGAAGCTTTCTTT. Encoded protein: CASSPTGLNTEAFF.